The T cell receptor (beta chain) under discussion was sequenced for a study of T cell responses to AZD1222 COVID-19 vaccine listed by TCRdb under 2021. Concerning the study at large: AZD1222 recipients with second doses at about 4 weeks or about 12 weeks were pooled, because spike-specific TCR depth and breadth did not differ between schedules. A total of about 250 trial participants underwent TCR sequencing, of whom nearly 210 had received two doses of AZD1222 and about 25 had received two doses of the MenACWY control vaccine. Trial participants were enrolled by age into subgroups of 18-55, 56-69 and 70-plus years, and roughly 160, 29 and 62 TCR-sequenced participants, respectively, were included in these subgroups.

Sample time point, as interpreted from the label and publication: baseline before first vaccination. Vaccinee samples were obtained from the UK trials COV001 and COV002, which included a single-blind randomized controlled phase 2/3 trial of AZD1222 (ChAdOx1 nCoV-19) in healthy adults. For TCRbeta chain sequencing, PBMC samples from trial participants were taken at day 0 and at day 28 after the second dose. General conclusions and limits of the study: Conclusions about previously exposed vaccinees are limited because only a handful of AZD1222 recipients were SARS-CoV-2 seropositive at baseline. The vaccine-associated CD4 TCRs covered the entire spike protein, and the dominant responses fell in regions 160-218 and 743-854. Epitopes outside the regions mutated in the B.1.351 and B.1.1.7 variants were reportedly recognized by nearly half of the unique spike-specific TCRs. After two AZD1222 doses, spike-specific TCR breadth and depth were significantly higher than at day 0 and than in MenACWY recipients. Most participants were white British and females outnumbered males, and the authors suggested that clonal diversity may have been underestimated. Because no day 14 peak-response samples were available, the repertoires could be characterized only after the peak T cell response. The 56-69-year group was small, and its depth increase did not reach significance, likely because of low power.

The V end loses 1 base and the J end loses 1 base, and a stretch of 16 bases separates them. Taken from the germline V gene (reference sequence), the CDR1 and CDR2 loops are MNHEY and SMNVEV. The CDR3 covers 17 residues, taking in both the cysteine and the phenylalanine. The kept DNA is CDR3 alone, 51 bases in frame from the first base. Concerning this clone: No antigen is known for it. Nothing much larger sits one base from this clone, and base qualities are not available.

The CDR3 regions of human TCRbeta chains were analyzed by immunosequencing. Per the source publication's procedure: TCRs in the repertoires were matched against a reference library of SARS-CoV-2-specific TCRs that had been generated with the MIRA antigen-specificity platform. Breadth was defined as the fraction of unique TCRs that were SARS-CoV-2-associated. Depth was defined as the fraction of total T cells that were SARS-CoV-2-associated. Using the MIRA data, each spike-specific TCR was assigned both to the spike region to which the TCR was reactive and to a CD4 or CD8 class. Log10-transformed breadth and depth values were compared by one-way ANOVA with Sidak's multiple comparisons tests. The table was pulled from immuneACCESS by TCRdb, which kept in-frame rearrangements only. Such tables lose some clones; where checked, under half of the loss comes from unresolved V genes, and the rest has no known cause. The DNA gave D and trimming, while V, J and clone size come from that table. This sample lists 90,000 to 110,000 clones; approximately 90% were detected once. About 9.1% of the sample is taken by the ten largest.

Sequencing used peripheral blood, obtained on day 0 of AZD1222 vaccination. This receptor was identified in an adult in good health. Here the chain combines TRBV27 and TRBJ2-5; the D gene is perhaps TRBD2, on 5 matching bases. The encoded CDR3 is CASSLFGTESGQETQYF. The nucleotide sequence reads TGTGCCAGCAGTTTATTCGGTACAGAGAGCGGCCAAGAGACCCAGTACTTC.